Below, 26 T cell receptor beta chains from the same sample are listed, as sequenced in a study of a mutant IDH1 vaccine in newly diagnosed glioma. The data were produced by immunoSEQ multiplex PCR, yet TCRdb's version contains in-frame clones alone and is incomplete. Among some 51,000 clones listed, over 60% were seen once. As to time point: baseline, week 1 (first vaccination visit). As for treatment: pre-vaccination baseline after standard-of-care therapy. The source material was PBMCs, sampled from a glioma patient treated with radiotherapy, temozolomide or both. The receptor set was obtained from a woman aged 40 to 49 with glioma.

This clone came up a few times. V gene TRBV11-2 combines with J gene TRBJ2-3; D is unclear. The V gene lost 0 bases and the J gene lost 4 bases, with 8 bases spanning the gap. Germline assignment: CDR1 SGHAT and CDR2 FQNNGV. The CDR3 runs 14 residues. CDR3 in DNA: TGTGCCAGCAGCTTAGATCCTACCTCAGATACGCAGTATTTT. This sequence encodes CASSLDPTSDTQYF.

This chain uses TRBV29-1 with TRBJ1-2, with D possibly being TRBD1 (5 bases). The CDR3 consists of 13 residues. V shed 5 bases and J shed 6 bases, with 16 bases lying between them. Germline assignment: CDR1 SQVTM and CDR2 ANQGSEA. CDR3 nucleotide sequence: TGCAGCGTTTCTGGACTCGGGGGGAATGGCTACACCTTC. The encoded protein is CSVSGLGGNGYTF. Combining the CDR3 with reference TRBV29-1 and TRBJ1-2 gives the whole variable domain SAVISQKPSRDICQRGTSLTIQCQVDSQVTMMFWYRQQPGQSLTLIATANQGSEATYESGFVIDKFPISRPNLTFSTLTVSNMSPEDSSIYLCSVSGLGGNGYTFGSGTRLTVV.

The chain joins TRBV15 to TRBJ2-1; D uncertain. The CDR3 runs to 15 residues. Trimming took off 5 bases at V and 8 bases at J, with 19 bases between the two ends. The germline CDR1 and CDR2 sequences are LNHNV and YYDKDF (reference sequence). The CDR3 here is CATSAPNKGYDEQFF. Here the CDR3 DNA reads TGTGCCACCAGCGCACCGAACAAAGGGTACGATGAGCAGTTCTTC.

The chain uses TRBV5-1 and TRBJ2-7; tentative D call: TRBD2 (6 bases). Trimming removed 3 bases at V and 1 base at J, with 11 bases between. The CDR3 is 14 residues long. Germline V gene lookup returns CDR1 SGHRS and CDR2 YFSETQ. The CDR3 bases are TGCGCCAGCAGCTCCCGAGCGGGTTCCTACGAGCAGTACTTC. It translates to CASSSRAGSYEQYF.

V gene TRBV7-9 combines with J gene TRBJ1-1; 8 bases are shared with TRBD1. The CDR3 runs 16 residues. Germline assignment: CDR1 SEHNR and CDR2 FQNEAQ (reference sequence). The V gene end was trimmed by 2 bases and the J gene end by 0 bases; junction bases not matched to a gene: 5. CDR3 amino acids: CASSLRQGALNTEAFF. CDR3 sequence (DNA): TGTGCCAGCAGCTTAAGGCAGGGGGCTTTGAACACTGAAGCTTTCTTT.

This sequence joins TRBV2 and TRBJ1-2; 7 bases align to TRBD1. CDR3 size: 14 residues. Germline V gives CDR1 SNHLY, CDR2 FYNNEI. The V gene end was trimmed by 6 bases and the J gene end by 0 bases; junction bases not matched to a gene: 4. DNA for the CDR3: TGTGCCAGCAGGCCGGGACAGACTAACTATGGCTACACCTTC. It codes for CASRPGQTNYGYTF. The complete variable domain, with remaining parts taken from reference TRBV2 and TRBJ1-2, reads EPEVTQTPSHQVTQMGQEVILRCVPISNHLYFYWYRQILGQKVEFLVSFYNNEISEKSEIFDDQFSVERPDGSNFTLKIRSTKLEDSAMYFCASRPGQTNYGYTFGSGTRLTVV.

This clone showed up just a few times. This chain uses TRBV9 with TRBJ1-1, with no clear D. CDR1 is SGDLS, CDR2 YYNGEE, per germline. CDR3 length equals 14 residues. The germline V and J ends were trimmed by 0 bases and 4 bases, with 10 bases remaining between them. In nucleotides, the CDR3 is TGTGCCAGCAGCGTAGGCCCCCGAGGCACTGAAGCTTTCTTT. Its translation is CASSVGPRGTEAFF.

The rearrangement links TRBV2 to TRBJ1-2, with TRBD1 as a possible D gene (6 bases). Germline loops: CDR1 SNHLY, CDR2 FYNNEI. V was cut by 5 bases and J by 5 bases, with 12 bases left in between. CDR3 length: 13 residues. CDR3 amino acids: CASSLQGSYGYTF. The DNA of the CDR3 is TGTGCCAGCAGTTTACAGGGCAGTTATGGCTACACCTTC. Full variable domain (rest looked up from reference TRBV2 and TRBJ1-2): EPEVTQTPSHQVTQMGQEVILRCVPISNHLYFYWYRQILGQKVEFLVSFYNNEISEKSEIFDDQFSVERPDGSNFTLKIRSTKLEDSAMYFCASSLQGSYGYTFGSGTRLTVV.

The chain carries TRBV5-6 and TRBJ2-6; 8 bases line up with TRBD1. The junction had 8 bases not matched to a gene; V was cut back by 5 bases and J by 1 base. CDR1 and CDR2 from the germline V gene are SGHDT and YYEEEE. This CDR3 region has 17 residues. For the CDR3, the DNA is TGTGCCAGCAGATTTACAGGGGGTGGTTCTGGGGCCAACGTCCTGACTTTC. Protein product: CASRFTGGGSGANVLTF. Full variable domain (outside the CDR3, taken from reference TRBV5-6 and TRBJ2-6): DAGVTQSPTHLIKTRGQQVTLRCSPKSGHDTVSWYQQALGQGPQFIFQYYEEEERQRGNFPDRFSGHQFPNYSSELNVNALLLGDSALYLCASRFTGGGSGANVLTFGAGSRLTVL.

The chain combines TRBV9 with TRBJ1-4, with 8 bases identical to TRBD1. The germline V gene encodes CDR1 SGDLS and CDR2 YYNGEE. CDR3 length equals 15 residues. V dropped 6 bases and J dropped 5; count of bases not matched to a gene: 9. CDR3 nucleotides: TGTGCCAGCAACCTCCAGGGGGCAGTGAATGAAAAACTGTTTTTT. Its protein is CASNLQGAVNEKLFF.

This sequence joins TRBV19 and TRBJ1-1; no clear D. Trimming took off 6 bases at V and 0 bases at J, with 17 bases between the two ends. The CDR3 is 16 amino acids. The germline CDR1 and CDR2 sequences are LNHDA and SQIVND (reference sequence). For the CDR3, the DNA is TGTGCCAGTAGCGTTCTTGTAAGCGGATTGAACACTGAAGCTTTCTTT. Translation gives CASSVLVSGLNTEAFF.

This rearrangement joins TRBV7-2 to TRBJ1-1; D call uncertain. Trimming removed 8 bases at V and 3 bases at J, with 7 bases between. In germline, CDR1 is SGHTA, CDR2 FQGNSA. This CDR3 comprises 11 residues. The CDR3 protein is CASGLYTEAFF. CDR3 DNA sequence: TGTGCCAGCGGCCTTTACACTGAAGCTTTCTTT.

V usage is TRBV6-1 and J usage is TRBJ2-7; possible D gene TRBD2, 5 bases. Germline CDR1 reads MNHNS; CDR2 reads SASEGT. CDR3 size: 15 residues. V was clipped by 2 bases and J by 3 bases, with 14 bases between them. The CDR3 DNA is TGTGCCAGCAGTGAACTCGGTGGGGAGCACTACGAGCAGTACTTC. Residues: CASSELGGEHYEQYF.

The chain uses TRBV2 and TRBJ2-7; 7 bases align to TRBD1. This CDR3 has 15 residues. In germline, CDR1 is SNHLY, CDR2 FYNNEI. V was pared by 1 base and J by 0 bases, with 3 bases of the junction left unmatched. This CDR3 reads CASSEGGQASYEQYF. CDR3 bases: TGTGCCAGCAGTGAAGGTGGACAGGCCTCCTACGAGCAGTACTTC.

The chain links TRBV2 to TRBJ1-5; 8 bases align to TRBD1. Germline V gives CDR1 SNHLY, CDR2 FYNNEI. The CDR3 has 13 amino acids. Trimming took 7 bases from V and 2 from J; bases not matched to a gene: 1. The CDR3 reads CASTTGGNQPQHF. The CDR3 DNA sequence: TGTGCCAGCACGACAGGGGGCAATCAGCCCCAGCATTTT.

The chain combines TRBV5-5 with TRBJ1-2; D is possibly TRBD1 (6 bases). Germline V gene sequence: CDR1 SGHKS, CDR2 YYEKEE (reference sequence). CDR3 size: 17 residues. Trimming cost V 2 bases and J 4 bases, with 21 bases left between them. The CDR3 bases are TGTGCCAGCAGCTTAGATGGAGTGGCGGACAGCCCCTATGGCTACACCTTC. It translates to CASSLDGVADSPYGYTF.

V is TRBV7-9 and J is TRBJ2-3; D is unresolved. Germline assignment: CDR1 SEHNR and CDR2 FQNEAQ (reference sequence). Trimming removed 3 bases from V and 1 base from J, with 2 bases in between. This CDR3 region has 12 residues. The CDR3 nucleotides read TGTGCCAGCAGCTTCGGCACAGATACGCAGTATTTT. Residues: CASSFGTDTQYF.

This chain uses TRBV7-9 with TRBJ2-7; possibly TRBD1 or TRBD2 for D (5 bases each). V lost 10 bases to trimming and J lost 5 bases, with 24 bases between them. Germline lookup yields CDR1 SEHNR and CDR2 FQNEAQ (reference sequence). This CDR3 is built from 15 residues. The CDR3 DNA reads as TGTGCCATCACAGCTTGGGGTAGAGGGGTAGACGAGCAGTACTTC. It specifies CAITAWGRGVDEQYF. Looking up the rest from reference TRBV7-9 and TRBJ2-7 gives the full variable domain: DTGVSQNPRHKITKRGQNVTFRCDPISEHNRLYWYRQTLGQGPEFLTYFQNEAQLEKSRLLSDRFSAERPKGSFSTLEIQRTEQGDSAMYLCAITAWGRGVDEQYFGPGTRLTVT.

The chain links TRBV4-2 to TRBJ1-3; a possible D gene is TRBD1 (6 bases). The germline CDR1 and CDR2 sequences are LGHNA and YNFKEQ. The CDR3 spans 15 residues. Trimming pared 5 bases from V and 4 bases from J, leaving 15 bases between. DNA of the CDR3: TGTGCCAGCAGCGAGGGGGGGCTGAGAGGAAACACCATATATTTT. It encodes CASSEGGLRGNTIYF.

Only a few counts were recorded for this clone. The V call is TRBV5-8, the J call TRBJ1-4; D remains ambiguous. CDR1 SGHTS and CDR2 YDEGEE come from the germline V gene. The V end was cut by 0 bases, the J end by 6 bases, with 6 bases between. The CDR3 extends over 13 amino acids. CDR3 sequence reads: CASSLVWDEKLFF. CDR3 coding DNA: TGTGCCAGCAGCTTGGTATGGGATGAAAAACTGTTTTTT.

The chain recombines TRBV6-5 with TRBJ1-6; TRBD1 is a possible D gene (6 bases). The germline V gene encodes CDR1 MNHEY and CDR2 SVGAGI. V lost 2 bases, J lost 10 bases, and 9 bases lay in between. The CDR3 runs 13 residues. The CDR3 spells CASSYQGHSPLHF. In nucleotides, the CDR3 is TGTGCCAGCAGTTACCAGGGACACTCACCCCTCCACTTT.

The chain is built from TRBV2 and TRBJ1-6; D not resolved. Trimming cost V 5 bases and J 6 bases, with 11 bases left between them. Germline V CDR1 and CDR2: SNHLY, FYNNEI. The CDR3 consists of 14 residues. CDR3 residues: CASSPAGGNSPLHF. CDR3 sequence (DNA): TGTGCCAGCAGTCCAGCCGGTGGTAATTCACCCCTCCACTTT.

The CDR3 sequence is CASSEWGNTEAFF. The CDR3 DNA reads as TGTGCCAGCAGTGAATGGGGCAACACTGAAGCTTTCTTT. The J gene is TRBJ1-1, the V gene TRBV6-1, with D possibly TRBD1 on 5 matching bases. Germline lookup yields CDR1 MNHNS and CDR2 SASEGT. The CDR3 has 13 residues. V lost 2 bases, J lost 2 bases, and 6 bases lay in between.

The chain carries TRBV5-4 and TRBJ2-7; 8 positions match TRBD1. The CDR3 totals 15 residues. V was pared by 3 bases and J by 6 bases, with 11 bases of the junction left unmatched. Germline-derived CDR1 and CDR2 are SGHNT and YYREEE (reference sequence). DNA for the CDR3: TGTGCCAGCAGCTCCCCCTGGACAGGGCTCACCGAGCAGTACTTC. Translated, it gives CASSSPWTGLTEQYF.

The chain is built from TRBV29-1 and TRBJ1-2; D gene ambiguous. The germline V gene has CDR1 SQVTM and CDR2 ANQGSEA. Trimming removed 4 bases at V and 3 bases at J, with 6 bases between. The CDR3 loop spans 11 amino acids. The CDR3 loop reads CSVGGYYGYTF. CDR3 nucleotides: TGCAGCGTTGGAGGCTACTATGGCTACACCTTC.

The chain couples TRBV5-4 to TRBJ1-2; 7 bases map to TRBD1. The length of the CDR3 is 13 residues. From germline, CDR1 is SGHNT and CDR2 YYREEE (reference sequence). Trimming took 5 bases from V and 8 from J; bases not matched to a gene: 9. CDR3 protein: CASRPTGQPGYTF. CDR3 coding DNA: TGTGCCAGCAGACCGACGGGACAGCCCGGCTACACCTTC.